These T cell receptor beta chains were read from a single sample in a study of blood T cells in healthy people across ages. In TCRdb, the 5' RACE reads were re-called with MiXCR into one record per CDR3 protein. The repertoire consists of some 370,000 distinct CDR3 sequences, with 52% occurring once and the leading ten covering 51%. The sequenced sample consisted of blood. These receptors came from a man between 60 and 75 years old in good health. Both conserved end residues are part of each CDR3. A D gene is named only where the DNA matches it firmly. Size is stated for part of the rows, as once, few or many counts, or as a class when the clone is expanded.

>TRBJ2-1|TRBD2|NA|13|TRBV29-1
CSVEGGSYNEQVF
TGCAGCGTTGAGGGCGGGAGCTACAATGAGCAGGTCTTC
>TRBJ2-7|TRBD1|many|15|TRBV27
CASSPGWTGGNEQYF
TGTGCCAGCAGTCCTGGCTGGACAGGGGGGAACGAGCAGTACTTC
>TRBJ2-1|TRBD2|once|15|TRBV7-2
CASSLPGLGEGEQFF
TGTGCCAGCAGCTTGCCCGGACTAGGGGAGGGTGAGCAGTTCTTC
>TRBJ1-5|NA|NA|12|TRBV29-1
CSVGGLNQPQHF
TGCAGCGTTGGAGGGCTCAATCAGCCCCAGCATTTT
>TRBJ1-1|NA|few|14|TRBV5-1
CASRTGTMNTEAFF
TGCGCCAGCAGAACAGGAACGATGAACACTGAAGCTTTCTTT
>TRBJ1-5|NA|NA|16|TRBV6-2/TRBV6-3
CASSYVDSRMGQPQHF
TGTGCCAGCAGTTACGTGGACAGTCGAATGGGGCAGCCCCAGCATTTT
>TRBJ2-3|NA|NA|13|TRBV12-3/TRBV12-4
CASSFPDSPTQYF
TGTGCCAGCAGTTTCCCTGACTCGCCTACGCAGTATTTT
>TRBJ2-5|NA|NA|15|TRBV7-2
CASSSFLGGRETQYF
TGTGCCAGCAGCTCATTCCTGGGGGGGCGAGAGACCCAGTACTTC
>TRBJ2-3|TRBD2|few|18|TRBV20-1
CSASPLGSGGVGTDTQYF
TGCAGTGCTAGCCCCCTTGGCTCGGGAGGGGTCGGCACAGATACGCAGTATTTT
>TRBJ2-3|NA|few|16|TRBV2
CASSEGAGRIADTQYF
TGTGCCAGCAGTGAAGGGGCGGGGCGCATTGCAGATACGCAGTATTTT
>TRBJ2-3|NA|NA|14|TRBV5-8
CASSLASVADTQYF
TGTGCCAGCAGCTTAGCCAGCGTGGCAGATACGCAGTATTTT
>TRBJ2-7|NA|NA|13|TRBV29-1
CSVEVCRSYEQYF
TGCAGCGTTGAAGTGTGCAGATCTTACGAGCAGTACTTC
>TRBJ2-3|NA|NA|13|TRBV7-8
CASSARVVGEQYF
TGTGCCAGCAGCGCCCGAGTGGTGGGAGAGCAGTATTTT
>TRBJ1-6|NA|NA|12|TRBV6-5
CASWMGEGALHF
TGTGCCAGCTGGATGGGGGAGGGGGCCCTCCACTTT
>TRBJ1-2|NA|many|15|TRBV29-1
CSVRPFRDTNYGYTF
TGCAGCGTCCGCCCCTTTAGGGATACTAACTATGGCTACACCTTC
>TRBJ2-3|NA|few|14|TRBV20-1
CSASGQPSSDTQYF
TGCAGTGCTAGCGGACAGCCCTCCTCAGATACGCAGTATTTT
>TRBJ2-7|TRBD1|NA|13|TRBV28
CASSTDRGYEQYF
TGTGCCAGCAGTACTGACAGGGGCTACGAGCAGTACTTC
>TRBJ2-1|NA|few|14|TRBV7-7
CASSPASPGNEQFF
TGTGCTAGCAGCCCCGCATCCCCGGGGAATGAGCAGTTCTTC
>TRBJ1-4|NA|NA|15|TRBV5-6
CASSQRRVFGEKLFF
TGTGCCAGCAGCCAGCGGCGGGTGTTTGGGGAAAAACTGTTTTTT
>TRBJ1-2|NA|once|14|TRBV6-1
CASSEAVGDYGYTF
TGTGCCAGCAGTGAAGCGGTGGGGGACTATGGCTACACCTTC
>TRBJ2-7|TRBD2|NA|14|TRBV13
CASSLSGLAYEQYF
TGTGCCAGCAGCTTATCGGGACTAGCCTACGAGCAGTACTTC
>TRBJ2-1|TRBD2|NA|14|TRBV6-6
CASSPLAGGDEQFF
TGTGCCAGCAGCCCACTAGCGGGAGGAGACGAGCAGTTCTTC
>TRBJ2-5|TRBD2|NA|20|TRBV5-1
CASSPRTSGGRVFVVKTQYF
TGCGCCAGCAGCCCCCGGACTAGCGGGGGCCGGGTATTCGTCGTGAAGACCCAGTACTTC
>TRBJ2-6|NA|many|16|TRBV6-6
CASSYSGTSGANVLTF
TGTGCCAGCAGTTACTCCGGAACCTCTGGGGCCAACGTCCTGACTTTC
>TRBJ1-1|TRBD1|few|14|TRBV7-2
CASSLVARGTEAFF
TGTGCCAGCAGCTTAGTGGCCAGGGGGACTGAAGCTTTCTTT
>TRBJ1-4|TRBD1|NA|13|TRBV6-5
CASRRQGSEKLFF
TGTGCCAGCAGGCGACAGGGGTCTGAAAAACTGTTTTTT
>TRBJ2-7|TRBD2|few|15|TRBV7-6
CASSLDAGVTYEQYF
TGTGCCAGCAGCTTAGACGCGGGAGTGACCTACGAGCAGTACTTC
>TRBJ2-1|TRBD2|NA|21|TRBV4-2
CASSQGGPGTSGTRSYNEQFF
TGTGCCAGCAGCCAGGGGGGCCCCGGGACTAGCGGGACCCGCTCCTACAATGAGCAGTTCTTC
>TRBJ2-5|TRBD2|NA|16|TRBV7-9
CASTPQGLAMAETQYF
TGTGCCAGCACCCCCCAGGGACTAGCGATGGCAGAGACCCAGTACTTC
>TRBJ2-5|NA|NA|12|TRBV2
CATDRLQETQYF
TGTGCTACAGACAGACTCCAAGAGACCCAGTACTTC
>TRBJ2-3|TRBD2|NA|16|TRBV4-1
CASSRGGLRSTDTQYF
TGCGCCAGCAGCCGCGGGGGACTCCGAAGCACAGATACGCAGTATTTT
>TRBJ2-7|NA|NA|14|TRBV6-5
CASSPDGPHTEQYF
TGTGCCAGCAGCCCCGACGGACCCCACACCGAGCAGTACTTC
>TRBJ2-6|TRBD1|few|18|TRBV5-1
CASSVPGTGRSGANVLTF
TGCGCCAGCAGCGTACCCGGGACAGGGAGATCTGGGGCCAACGTCCTGACTTTC
>TRBJ2-4|NA|NA|15|TRBV20-1
CSAYQGPGTKNIQYF
TGCAGTGCCTACCAGGGCCCAGGTACCAAAAACATTCAGTACTTC
>TRBJ2-5|NA|NA|15|TRBV9
CASSDSGAHQETQYF
TGTGCCAGCAGCGATTCCGGGGCTCACCAAGAGACCCAGTACTTC
>TRBJ2-3|NA|NA|16|TRBV10-3
CAISESTGLSTDTQYF
TGTGCCATCAGTGAGTCGACCGGACTTAGCACAGATACGCAGTATTTT
>TRBJ2-7|NA|many|16|TRBV6-2/TRBV6-3
CASSSSESGKGYEQYF
TGTGCCAGCAGTTCCTCGGAAAGCGGTAAAGGTTACGAGCAGTACTTC
>TRBJ2-1|NA|NA|15|TRBV4-3
CASSQSVGSYNEQFF
TGCGCCAGCAGCCAATCGGTTGGCTCCTACAATGAGCAGTTCTTC
>TRBJ2-7|TRBD2|NA|15|TRBV12-3/TRBV12-4
CASRAASGSSYEQYF
TGTGCCAGCAGGGCGGCTAGCGGGAGCTCCTACGAGCAGTACTTC
>TRBJ2-3|NA|few|13|TRBV29-1
CSVERGVGDTQYF
TGCAGCGTTGAAAGGGGGGTCGGAGATACGCAGTATTTT
>TRBJ2-3|TRBD2|NA|16|TRBV13
CASSPGTNLITDTQYF
TGTGCCAGCAGCCCGGGGACTAACCTCATCACAGATACGCAGTATTTT
>TRBJ2-5|TRBD1|NA|15|TRBV28
CASGRDRAYQETQYF
TGTGCCAGCGGCCGGGACAGAGCATACCAAGAGACCCAGTACTTC
>TRBJ2-3|NA|few|13|TRBV27
CASTGDETDTQYF
TGTGCCAGCACGGGGGATGAAACAGATACGCAGTATTTT